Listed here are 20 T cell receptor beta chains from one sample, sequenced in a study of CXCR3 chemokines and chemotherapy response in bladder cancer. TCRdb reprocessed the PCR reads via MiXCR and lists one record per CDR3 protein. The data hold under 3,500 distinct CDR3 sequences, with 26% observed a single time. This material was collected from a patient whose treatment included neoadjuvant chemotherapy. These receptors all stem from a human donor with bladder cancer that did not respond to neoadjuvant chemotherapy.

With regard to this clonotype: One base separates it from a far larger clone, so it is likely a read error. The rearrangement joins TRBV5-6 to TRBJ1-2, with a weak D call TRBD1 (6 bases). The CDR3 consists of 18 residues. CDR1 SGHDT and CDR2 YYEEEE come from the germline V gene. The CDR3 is CGSSTLRQPGGRYYGYTF. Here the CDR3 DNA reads TGTGGCAGTAGTACTCTGCGACAGCCCGGGGGGCGATACTATGGCTACACCTTC.

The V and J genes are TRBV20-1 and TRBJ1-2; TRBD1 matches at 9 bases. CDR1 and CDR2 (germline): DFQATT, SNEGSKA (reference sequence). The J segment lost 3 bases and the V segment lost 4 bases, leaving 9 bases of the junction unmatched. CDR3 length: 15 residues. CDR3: CSAIGQGLWDYGYTF. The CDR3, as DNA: TGCAGTGCTATCGGACAGGGGTTATGGGACTATGGCTACACCTTC.

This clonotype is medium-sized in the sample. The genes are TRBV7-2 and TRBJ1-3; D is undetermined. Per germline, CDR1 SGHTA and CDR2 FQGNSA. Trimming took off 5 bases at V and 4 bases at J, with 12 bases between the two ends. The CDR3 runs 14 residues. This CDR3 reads CASSNKPLGNTIYF. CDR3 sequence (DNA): TGTGCCAGCAGCAACAAGCCTTTGGGAAACACCATATATTTT.

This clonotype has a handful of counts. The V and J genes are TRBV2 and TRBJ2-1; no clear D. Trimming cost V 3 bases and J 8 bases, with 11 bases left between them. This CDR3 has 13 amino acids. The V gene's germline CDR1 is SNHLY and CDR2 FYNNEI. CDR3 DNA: TGTGCCAGCAGTGATCATACACAAGATGAGCAGTTCTTC. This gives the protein CASSDHTQDEQFF.

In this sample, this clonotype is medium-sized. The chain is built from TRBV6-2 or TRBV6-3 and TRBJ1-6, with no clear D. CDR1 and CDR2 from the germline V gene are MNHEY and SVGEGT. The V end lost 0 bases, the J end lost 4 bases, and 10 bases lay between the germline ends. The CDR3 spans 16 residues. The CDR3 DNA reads TGTGCCAGCAGTTACTCGAGCGGATCTTATAATTCACCCCTCCACTTT. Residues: CASSYSSGSYNSPLHF.

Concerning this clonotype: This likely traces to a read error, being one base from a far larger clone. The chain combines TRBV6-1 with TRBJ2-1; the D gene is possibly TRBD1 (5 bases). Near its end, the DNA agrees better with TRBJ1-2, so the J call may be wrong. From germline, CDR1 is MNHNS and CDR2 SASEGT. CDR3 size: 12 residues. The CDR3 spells CASTTGSYDYTF. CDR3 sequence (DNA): TGTGCCAGCACCACAGGTAGCTATGACTACACCTTC.

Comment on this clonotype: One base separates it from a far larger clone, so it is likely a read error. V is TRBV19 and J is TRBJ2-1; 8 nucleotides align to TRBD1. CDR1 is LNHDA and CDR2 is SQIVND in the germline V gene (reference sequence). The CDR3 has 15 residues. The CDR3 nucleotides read TGTGCCAGCAGCTTCGGACAGGGAGGCTACAATAAGCAGTTCTTC. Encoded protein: CASSFGQGGYNKQFF. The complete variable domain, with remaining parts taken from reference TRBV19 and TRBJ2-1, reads DGGITQSPKYLFRKEGQNVTLSCEQNLNHDAMYWYRQDPGQGLRLIYYSQIVNDFQKGDIAEGYSVSREKKESFPLTVTSAQKNPTAFYLCASSFGQGGYNKQFFGPGTRLTVL.

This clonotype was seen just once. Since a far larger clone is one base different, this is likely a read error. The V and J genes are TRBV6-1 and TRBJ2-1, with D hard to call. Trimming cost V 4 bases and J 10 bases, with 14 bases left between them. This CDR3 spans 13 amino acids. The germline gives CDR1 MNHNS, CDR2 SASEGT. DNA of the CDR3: TGTGCCAGCAGTGTAGCCGGCACCTACGAGCAGTTCTTC. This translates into CASSVAGTYEQFF.

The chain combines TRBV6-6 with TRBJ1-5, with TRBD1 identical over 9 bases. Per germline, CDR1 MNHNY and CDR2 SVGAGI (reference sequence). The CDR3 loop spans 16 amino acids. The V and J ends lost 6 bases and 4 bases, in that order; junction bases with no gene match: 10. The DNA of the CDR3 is TGTGCCAGCAGCCATCCGGGACAGGGACGAAATCAGCCCCAGCATTTT. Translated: CASSHPGQGRNQPQHF.

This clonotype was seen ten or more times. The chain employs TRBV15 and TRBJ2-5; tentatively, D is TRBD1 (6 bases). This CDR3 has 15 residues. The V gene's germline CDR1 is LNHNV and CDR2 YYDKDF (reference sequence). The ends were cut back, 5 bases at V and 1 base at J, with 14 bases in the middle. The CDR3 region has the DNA TGTGCCACCAGCTTCTACGGACAGTCCCAAGAGACCCAGTACTTC. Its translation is CATSFYGQSQETQYF.

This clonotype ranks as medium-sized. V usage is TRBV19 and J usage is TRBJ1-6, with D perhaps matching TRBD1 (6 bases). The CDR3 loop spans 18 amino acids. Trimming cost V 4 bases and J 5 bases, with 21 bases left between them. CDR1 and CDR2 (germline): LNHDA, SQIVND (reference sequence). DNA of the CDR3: TGTGCCAGTAGTAGTCCGACAGGCGTTAACTTGAATAATTCACCCCTCCACTTT. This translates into CASSSPTGVNLNNSPLHF.

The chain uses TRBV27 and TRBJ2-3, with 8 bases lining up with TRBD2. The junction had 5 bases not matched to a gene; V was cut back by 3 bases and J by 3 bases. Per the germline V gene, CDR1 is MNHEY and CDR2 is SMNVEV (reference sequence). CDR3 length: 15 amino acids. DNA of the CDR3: TGTGCCAGCAGTTTTATAGCGGGGAGGACAGATACGCAGTATTTT. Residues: CASSFIAGRTDTQYF.

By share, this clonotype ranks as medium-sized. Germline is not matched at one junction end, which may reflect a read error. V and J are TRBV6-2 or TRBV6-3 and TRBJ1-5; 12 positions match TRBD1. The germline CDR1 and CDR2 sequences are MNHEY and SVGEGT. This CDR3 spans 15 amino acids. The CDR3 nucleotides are TGTGCCAGCAGTTACGGGACAGGGGGCAAGCAGCCCCAGCATTTT. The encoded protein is CASSYGTGGKQPQHF.

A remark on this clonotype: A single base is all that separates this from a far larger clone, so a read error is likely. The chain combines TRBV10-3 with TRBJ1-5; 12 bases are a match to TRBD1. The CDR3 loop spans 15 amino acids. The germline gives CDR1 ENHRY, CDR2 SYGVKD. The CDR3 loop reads CAISYGTGGKQPQHF. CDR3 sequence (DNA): TGTGCCATCAGTTACGGGACAGGGGGCAAGCAGCCCCAGCATTTT.

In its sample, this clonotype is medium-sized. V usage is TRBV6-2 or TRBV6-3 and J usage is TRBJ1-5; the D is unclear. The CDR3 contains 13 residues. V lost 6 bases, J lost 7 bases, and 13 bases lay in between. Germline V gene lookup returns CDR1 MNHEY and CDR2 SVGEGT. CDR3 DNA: TGTGCCAGCAGCGACCCGGGGATCCAGCCCCAGCATTTT. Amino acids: CASSDPGIQPQHF.

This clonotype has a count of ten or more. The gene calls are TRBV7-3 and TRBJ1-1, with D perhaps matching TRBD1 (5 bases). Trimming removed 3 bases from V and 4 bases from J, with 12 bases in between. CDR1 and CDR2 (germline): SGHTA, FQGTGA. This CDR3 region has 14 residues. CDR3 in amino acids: CASSFQGGGTEAFF. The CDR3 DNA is TGTGCCAGCAGCTTCCAGGGAGGTGGCACTGAAGCTTTCTTT.

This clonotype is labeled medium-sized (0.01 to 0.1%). CDR3 nucleotides: TGTGCCAGCAGTGATCCAGGGCGAGAAGGCTACACCTTC. It is translated as CASSDPGREGYTF. The chain carries TRBV6-6 and TRBJ1-2, with D perhaps matching TRBD1 (5 bases). CDR3 size: 13 residues. V shed 5 bases and J shed 8 bases, with 15 bases lying between them. Germline V lookup: CDR1 MNHNY, CDR2 SVGAGI (reference sequence).

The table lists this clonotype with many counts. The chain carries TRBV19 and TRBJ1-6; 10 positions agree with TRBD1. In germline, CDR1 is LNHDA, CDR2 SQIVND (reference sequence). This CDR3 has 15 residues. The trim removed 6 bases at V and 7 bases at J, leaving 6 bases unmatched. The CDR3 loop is CASSDRTGGNSPLHF. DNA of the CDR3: TGTGCCAGTAGCGACCGGACAGGGGGAAATTCACCCCTCCACTTT.

The DNA of the CDR3 is TGTGCCAGCAGGGAGGGACAGGGGGCAGATGGCTACACCTTC. Translating it yields CASREGQGADGYTF. The rearrangement links TRBV6-5 to TRBJ1-2; 12 nucleotides match TRBD1. V was pared by 6 bases and J by 6 bases, with 5 bases of the junction left unmatched. Per the germline V gene, CDR1 is MNHEY and CDR2 is SVGAGI. This CDR3 contains 14 residues.

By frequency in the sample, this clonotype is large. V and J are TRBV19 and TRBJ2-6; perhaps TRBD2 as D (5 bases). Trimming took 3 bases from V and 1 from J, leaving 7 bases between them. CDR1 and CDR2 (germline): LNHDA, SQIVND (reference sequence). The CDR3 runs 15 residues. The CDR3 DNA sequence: TGTGCCAGTAGTATTCGCGGGTCTGGGGCCAACGTCCTGACTTTC. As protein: CASSIRGSGANVLTF. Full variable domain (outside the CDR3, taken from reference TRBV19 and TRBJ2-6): DGGITQSPKYLFRKEGQNVTLSCEQNLNHDAMYWYRQDPGQGLRLIYYSQIVNDFQKGDIAEGYSVSREKKESFPLTVTSAQKNPTAFYLCASSIRGSGANVLTFGAGSRLTVL.